Given below is one TCR beta chain in context. This entry is derived from a study of shared clonotypes between healthy human individuals. The J segment lost 15 bases and the V segment lost 4 bases, leaving 8 bases of the junction unmatched. Germline CDR1 SGHTA, CDR2 FQGNSA. The CDR3 extends over 14 amino acids. Some clones are missing from TCRdb's copy, which holds only in-frame ones; the method was immunoSEQ multiplex PCR. The sample records about 2,500,000 clones, approximately 92% being singletons. The sequence was obtained from a young man in good health. The J gene is TRBJ2-1, the V gene TRBV7-2; TRBD2 matches at 14 bases. Material for sequencing was naive CD4+ T cells sorted from blood. The subset denotes: CD45RA+ positively selected. CDR3: CASSYPTSGGAGFF. The CDR3 nucleotides read TGTGCCAGCAGCTACCCGACTAGCGGGGGGGCCGGGTTCTTC.